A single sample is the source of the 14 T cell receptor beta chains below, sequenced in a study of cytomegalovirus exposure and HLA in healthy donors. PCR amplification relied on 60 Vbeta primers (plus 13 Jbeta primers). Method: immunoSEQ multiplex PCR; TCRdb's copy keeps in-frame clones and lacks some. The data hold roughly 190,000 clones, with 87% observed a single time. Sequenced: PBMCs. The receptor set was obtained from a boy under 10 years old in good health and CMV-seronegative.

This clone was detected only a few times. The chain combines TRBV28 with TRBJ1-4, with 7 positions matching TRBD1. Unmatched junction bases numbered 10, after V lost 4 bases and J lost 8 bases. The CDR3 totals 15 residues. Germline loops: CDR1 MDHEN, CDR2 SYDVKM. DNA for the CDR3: TGTGCCAGCAGTTCCGGGCAGGGGGTAGGAGAAAAACTGTTTTTT. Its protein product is CASSSGQGVGEKLFF.

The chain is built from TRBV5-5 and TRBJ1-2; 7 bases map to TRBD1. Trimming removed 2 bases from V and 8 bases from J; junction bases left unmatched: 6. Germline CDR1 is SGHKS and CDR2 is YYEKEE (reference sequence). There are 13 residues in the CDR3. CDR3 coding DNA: TGTGCCAGCAGCTTTGAACTACAGGGGGGCTACACCTTC. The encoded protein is CASSFELQGGYTF.

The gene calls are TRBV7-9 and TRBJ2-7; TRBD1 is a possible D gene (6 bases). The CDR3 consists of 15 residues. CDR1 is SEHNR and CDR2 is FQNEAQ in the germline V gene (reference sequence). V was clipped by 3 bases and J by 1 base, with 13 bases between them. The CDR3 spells CASSFTGWASYEQYF. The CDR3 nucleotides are TGTGCCAGCAGCTTTACAGGGTGGGCATCCTACGAGCAGTACTTC. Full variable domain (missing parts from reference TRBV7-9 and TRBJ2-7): DTGVSQNPRHKITKRGQNVTFRCDPISEHNRLYWYRQTLGQGPEFLTYFQNEAQLEKSRLLSDRFSAERPKGSFSTLEIQRTEQGDSAMYLCASSFTGWASYEQYFGPGTRLTVT.

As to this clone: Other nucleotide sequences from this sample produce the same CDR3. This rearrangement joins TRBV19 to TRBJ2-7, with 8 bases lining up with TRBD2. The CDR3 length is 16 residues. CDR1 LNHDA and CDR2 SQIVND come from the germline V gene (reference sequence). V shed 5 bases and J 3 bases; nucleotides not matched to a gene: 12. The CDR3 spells CASSERGGRGDYEQYF. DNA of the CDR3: TGTGCCAGTAGTGAACGGGGGGGACGGGGGGACTACGAGCAGTACTTC.

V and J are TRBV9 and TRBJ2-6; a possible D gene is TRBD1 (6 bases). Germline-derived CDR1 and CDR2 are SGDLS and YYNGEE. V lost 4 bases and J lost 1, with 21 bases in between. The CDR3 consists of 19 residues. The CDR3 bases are TGTGCCAGCAGCCCAGTCTTGAGACAGGACCCTTCTGGGGCCAACGTCCTGACTTTC. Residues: CASSPVLRQDPSGANVLTF.

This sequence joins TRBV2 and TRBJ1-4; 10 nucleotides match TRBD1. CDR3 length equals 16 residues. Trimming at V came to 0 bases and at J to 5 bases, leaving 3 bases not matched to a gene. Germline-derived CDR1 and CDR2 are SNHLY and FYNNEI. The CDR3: CASSEAWTGGNEKLFF. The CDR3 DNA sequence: TGTGCCAGCAGTGAAGCATGGACAGGGGGGAATGAAAAACTGTTTTTT. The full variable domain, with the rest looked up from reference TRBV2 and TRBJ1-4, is EPEVTQTPSHQVTQMGQEVILRCVPISNHLYFYWYRQILGQKVEFLVSFYNNEISEKSEIFDDQFSVERPDGSNFTLKIRSTKLEDSAMYFCASSEAWTGGNEKLFFGSGTQLSVL.

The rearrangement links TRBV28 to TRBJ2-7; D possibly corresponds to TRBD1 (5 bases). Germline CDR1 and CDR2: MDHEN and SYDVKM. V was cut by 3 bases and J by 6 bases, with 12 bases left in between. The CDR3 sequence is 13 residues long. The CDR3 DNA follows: TGTGCCAGCAGTTTTCCGACAGAGGCCGAGCAGTACTTC. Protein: CASSFPTEAEQYF.

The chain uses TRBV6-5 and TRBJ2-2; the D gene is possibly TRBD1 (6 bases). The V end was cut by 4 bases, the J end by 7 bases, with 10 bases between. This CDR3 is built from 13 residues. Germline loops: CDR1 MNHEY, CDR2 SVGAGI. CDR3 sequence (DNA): TGTGCCAGCAGTTTTCAGGGGAGCGGGGAGCTGTTTTTT. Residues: CASSFQGSGELFF.

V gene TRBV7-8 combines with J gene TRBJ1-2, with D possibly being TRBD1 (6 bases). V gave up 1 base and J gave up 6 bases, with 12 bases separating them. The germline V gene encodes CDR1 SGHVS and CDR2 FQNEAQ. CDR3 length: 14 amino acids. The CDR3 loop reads CASSLVQGNHGYTF. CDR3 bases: TGTGCCAGCAGCTTAGTACAGGGTAATCATGGCTACACCTTC.

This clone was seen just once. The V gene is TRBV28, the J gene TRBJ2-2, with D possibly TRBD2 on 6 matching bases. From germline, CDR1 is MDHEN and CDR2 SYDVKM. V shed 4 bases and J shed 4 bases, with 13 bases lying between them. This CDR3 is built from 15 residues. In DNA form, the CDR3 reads TGTGCCAGCAGTTCGTTGGCGGGGTTCACCGGGGAGCTGTTTTTT. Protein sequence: CASSSLAGFTGELFF.

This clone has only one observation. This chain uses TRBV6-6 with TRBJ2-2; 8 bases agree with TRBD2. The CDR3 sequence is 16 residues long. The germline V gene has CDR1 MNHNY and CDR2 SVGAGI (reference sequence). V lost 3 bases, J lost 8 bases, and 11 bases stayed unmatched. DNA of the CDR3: TGTGCCAGCAGTTATCCGCGGGGGGCAAGGGGGGGGGAGCTGTTTTTT. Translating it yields CASSYPRGARGGELFF.

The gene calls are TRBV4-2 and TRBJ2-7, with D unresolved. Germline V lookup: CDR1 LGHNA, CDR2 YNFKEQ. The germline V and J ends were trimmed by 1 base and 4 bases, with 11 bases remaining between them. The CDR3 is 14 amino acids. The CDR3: CASSQVPLFYEQYF. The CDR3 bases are TGTGCCAGCAGCCAAGTCCCCTTATTTTACGAGCAGTACTTC.

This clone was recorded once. The CDR3 protein is CASTRTGLEGYTF. CDR3 nucleotides: TGTGCCAGCACCAGAACGGGACTTGAGGGCTACACCTTC. V is TRBV27 and J is TRBJ1-2; the D gene is possibly TRBD1 (5 bases). The CDR3 extends over 13 amino acids. V lost 7 bases and J lost 8, with 17 bases in between. From germline, CDR1 is MNHEY and CDR2 SMNVEV (reference sequence).

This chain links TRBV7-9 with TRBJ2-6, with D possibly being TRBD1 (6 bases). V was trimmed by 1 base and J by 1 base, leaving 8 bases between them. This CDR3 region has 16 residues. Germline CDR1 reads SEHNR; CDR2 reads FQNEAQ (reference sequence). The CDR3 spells CASSLVTGSGANVLTF. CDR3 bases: TGTGCCAGCAGCTTAGTTACAGGGTCTGGGGCCAACGTCCTGACTTTC.